The 6 T cell receptor beta chains presented below share a single source sample, sequenced in a study of human T cells and chemical hapten exposure. The time point was: patch test 3, about 24 weeks after DPC sensitization. Treatment in this sample: therapeutic diphenylcyclopropenone sensitization with weekly scalp DPC. A single record per CDR3 protein comes from TCRdb applying MiXCR to the RACE reads. The sample shows about 89,000 distinct CDR3 sequences, 13% of them seen only once. The sample consisted of whole blood, taken in connection with sensitization to the hapten diphenylcyclopropenone (DPC). Receptors were obtained from a woman in her fifties or sixties with alopecia areata. Some clones in this sample may be carry-over from other donors' samples.

In its sample, this clonotype was seen a few times. V is TRBV20-1 and J is TRBJ1-1; tentative D call: TRBD1 (5 bases). Trimming removed 1 base at V and 1 base at J, with 7 bases between. The CDR3 has 13 amino acids. Germline values: CDR1 DFQATT, CDR2 SNEGSKA (reference sequence). The CDR3 loop reads CSARVDRNTEAFF. DNA for the CDR3: TGCAGTGCTAGAGTTGACAGGAACACTGAAGCTTTCTTT.

The CDR3 DNA is TGTGCCAGCAGCCCCGGACAGGGTCCAGAACACGAGCAGTACTTC. Amino acid sequence: CASSPGQGPEHEQYF. The chain uses TRBV7-9 and TRBJ2-7; 8 bases line up with TRBD1. The CDR3 contains 15 residues. The germline V gene has CDR1 SEHNR and CDR2 FQNEAQ (reference sequence). The trim removed 5 bases at V and 5 bases at J, leaving 11 bases unmatched.

The table lists this clonotype with a few counts. The chain combines TRBV6-6 with TRBJ2-7, with 13 bases identical to TRBD2. CDR3 length: 15 residues. Germline loops: CDR1 MNHNY, CDR2 SVGAGI (reference sequence). After removal of 7 bases from V and 5 bases from J, the junction contained 8 bases not matched to a gene. The CDR3 loop reads CASTQTGLAGHEQYF. The CDR3 nucleotides are TGTGCCAGCACCCAGACGGGACTAGCGGGACACGAGCAGTACTTC.

This clonotype was counted many times. The chain recombines TRBV21-1 with TRBJ2-7; TRBD1, as called in the table, went unchecked against the DNA. TRBV21-1 is marked as a pseudogene. This CDR3 comprises 15 residues. In DNA form, the CDR3 reads TGTGCCAGCAGCAAAGCCGGACAGGACAGGTACGAGCAGTACTTC. Protein product: CASSKAGQDRYEQYF.

This clonotype was seen at least ten times. The chain uses TRBV24-1 and TRBJ2-1; 8 bases are shared with TRBD1. J lost 4 bases, V lost 4 bases, and 8 bases had no gene match. This CDR3 is 16 amino acids long. Germline CDR1 reads KGHDR; CDR2 reads SFDVKD. In DNA form, the CDR3 reads TGTGCCACCAGTGACCCGGACAGGGCCACGTACAATGAGCAGTTCTTC. As protein: CATSDPDRATYNEQFF.

The chain couples TRBV10-3 to TRBJ2-7; D not resolved. Germline V gene data show CDR1 as ENHRY and CDR2 as SYGVKD. V lost 3 bases and J 4 bases, leaving 4 bases between the germline ends. The CDR3 is made up of 11 amino acids. The DNA for the CDR3 is TGTGCCATCAGTGACCATTACGAGCAGTACTTC. It yields the protein CAISDHYEQYF.